A single sample gave rise to the 31 T cell receptor beta chains below, sequenced in a study of blood T cell repertoires in COVID-19. Data came from immunoSEQ multiplex PCR; TCRdb stores just in-frame clones and leaves some out. The sample includes about 150,000 clones, approximately 90% of them seen just once. What was sequenced was PBMCs or T cells enriched from blood (not recorded which). The source of these receptors is a woman in her thirties or forties who had been exposed to COVID-19.

The sample holds one count of this clone. The chain links TRBV7-2 to TRBJ1-5, with TRBD1 matching over 8 bases. The CDR3 consists of 14 residues. J lost 7 bases, V lost 5 bases, and 7 bases had no gene match. Looked up from germline, CDR1 is SGHTA and CDR2 is FQGNSA. The CDR3 loop reads CASSAGTGGQPQHF. CDR3 sequence (DNA): TGTGCCAGCAGCGCTGGGACAGGAGGACAGCCCCAGCATTTT.

This clone appeared a single time. The chain is built from TRBV7-6 and TRBJ1-6; D call uncertain. V lost 4 bases and J 7 bases, leaving 14 bases between the germline ends. The germline V gene encodes CDR1 SGHVS and CDR2 FNYEAQ. The CDR3 is 15 residues long. The CDR3 bases are TGTGCCAGCAGCTCCCAGGAGGACGGAAATTCACCCCTCCACTTT. The encoded protein is CASSSQEDGNSPLHF.

CDR3 sequence reads: CASSPPGLAGGRELFF. In DNA, the CDR3 is TGTGCCAGCAGCCCTCCGGGACTAGCGGGAGGCAGGGAGCTGTTTTTT. The chain joins TRBV7-2 to TRBJ2-2; 15 bases agree with TRBD2. V shed 5 bases and J 9 bases; nucleotides not matched to a gene: 7. The CDR3 runs to 16 residues. The germline V gene encodes CDR1 SGHTA and CDR2 FQGNSA.

The chain uses TRBV10-3 and TRBJ2-5, with TRBD2 as a possible D gene (7 bases). There are 13 residues in the CDR3. Per germline, CDR1 ENHRY and CDR2 SYGVKD. V shed 10 bases and J shed 4 bases, with 16 bases lying between them. The CDR3 DNA sequence: TGTGCCACAAGGGGGGGGAGGGTAGAGACCCAGTACTTC. Residues: CATRGGRVETQYF.

V is TRBV5-1 and J is TRBJ2-7; 8 bases fit TRBD1. CDR3 length: 13 residues. The V and J ends lost 3 bases and 2 bases, in that order; junction bases with no gene match: 1. Germline CDR1 and CDR2: SGHRS and YFSETQ. DNA of the CDR3: TGCGCCAGCAGCTCGACAGGGGCCTACGAGCAGTACTTC. Protein sequence: CASSSTGAYEQYF.

This rearrangement joins TRBV4-2 to TRBJ1-3; 8 bases align to TRBD1. The CDR3 length is 17 residues. Losses at the gene ends were 0 bases for V and 1 base for J; bases not matched to a gene: 5. The germline gives CDR1 LGHNA, CDR2 YNFKEQ. This chain's CDR3 is CASSQDWQGASGNTIYF. For the CDR3, the DNA is TGTGCCAGCAGCCAAGATTGGCAGGGGGCGTCTGGAAACACCATATATTTT.

This clone was seen a single time. This sequence joins TRBV28 and TRBJ2-1; a weak D match, TRBD2 (6 bases). This CDR3 region has 16 residues. In germline, CDR1 is MDHEN, CDR2 SYDVKM. V lost 5 bases to trimming and J lost 5 bases, with 19 bases between them. The CDR3 loop reads CASSRLFRDLHNEQFF. CDR3 bases: TGTGCCAGCAGTCGCCTTTTCCGGGACTTACACAATGAGCAGTTCTTC.

This chain uses TRBV27 with TRBJ1-2, with D unresolved. Germline loops: CDR1 MNHEY, CDR2 SMNVEV (reference sequence). V dropped 5 bases and J dropped 3 bases, with 10 bases sitting between them. The CDR3 sequence is 13 residues long. CDR3 amino acids: CASSPYIYYGYTF. CDR3 DNA sequence: TGTGCCAGCAGTCCATACATATACTATGGCTACACCTTC.

The table lists this clone with a count of one. J is TRBJ1-1 and V is TRBV7-9, with D possibly matching TRBD1 (5 bases). This CDR3 has 15 residues. The V and J ends lost 0 bases and 1 base respectively, with 9 bases between them. The germline CDR1 and CDR2 sequences are SEHNR and FQNEAQ (reference sequence). CDR3 nucleotides: TGTGCCAGCAGCTTAGCGCAGGGAGGGAACACTGAAGCTTTCTTT. Amino acids: CASSLAQGGNTEAFF.

V gene TRBV19 combines with J gene TRBJ2-1, with D possibly TRBD1 on 6 matching bases. Germline V gene sequence: CDR1 LNHDA, CDR2 SQIVND (reference sequence). CDR3 length: 14 amino acids. V lost 6 bases and J lost 8, with 17 bases in between. The CDR3 region has the DNA TGTGCCAGTAGCAACAGGGTTTCGGGTGATGAGCAGTTCTTC. It yields the protein CASSNRVSGDEQFF.

The CDR3 DNA follows: TGCAGTGGGGGGCGCTCCTACGAGCAGTACTTC. Translated, it gives CSGGRSYEQYF. The V gene is TRBV20-1, the J gene TRBJ2-7; the D gene is possibly TRBD1 (6 bases). V lost 7 bases and J lost 0, with 7 bases in between. The CDR3 is 11 residues long. Germline loops: CDR1 DFQATT, CDR2 SNEGSKA (reference sequence).

The chain combines TRBV20-1 with TRBJ2-1; D is undetermined. The CDR3 sequence is 12 residues long. Germline V gives CDR1 DFQATT, CDR2 SNEGSKA (reference sequence). V was cut by 3 bases and J by 14 bases, with 17 bases left in between. The CDR3, as DNA: TGCAGTGCTAGTCCCGCCTGGAGCGACGAGTTCTTC. Its translation is CSASPAWSDEFF.

The chain couples TRBV18 to TRBJ2-7; perhaps TRBD1 as D (6 bases). V was trimmed by 3 bases and J by 2 bases, leaving 8 bases between them. CDR1 KGHSH and CDR2 LQKENI come from the germline V gene. The CDR3 runs to 13 residues. The CDR3 protein is CASSPDSTYEQYF. The CDR3 DNA reads as TGTGCCAGCTCACCGGACAGTACCTACGAGCAGTACTTC.

The chain couples TRBV7-6 to TRBJ1-2, with D tentatively TRBD1 (5 bases). The CDR3 totals 18 residues. The V and J ends lost 1 base and 2 bases respectively, with 20 bases between them. Germline assignment: CDR1 SGHVS and CDR2 FNYEAQ. The CDR3 loop is CASSLGLGAGHWNYGYTF. Here the CDR3 DNA reads TGTGCCAGCAGCTTAGGACTAGGGGCAGGGCATTGGAACTATGGCTACACCTTC.

The chain employs TRBV7-3 and TRBJ2-2; possibly TRBD1 for D (7 bases). Trimming shortened V by 6 bases and J by 7 bases, and 30 bases separated the two germline ends. The CDR3 totals 19 residues. Germline CDR1 and CDR2: SGHTA and FQGTGA. CDR3 amino acids: CASSPYQPGAGGRSGELFF. The DNA of the CDR3 is TGTGCCAGCAGTCCATACCAACCCGGGGCAGGGGGGAGAAGCGGGGAGCTGTTTTTT.

The rearrangement joins TRBV19 to TRBJ1-1; D remains unclear. The V and J ends lost 5 bases and 0 bases respectively, with 10 bases between them. Germline CDR1 is LNHDA and CDR2 is SQIVND (reference sequence). The CDR3 runs to 14 residues. The CDR3 DNA reads TGTGCCAGTAGTCGGCGAGACATGAACACTGAAGCTTTCTTT. Protein product: CASSRRDMNTEAFF.

The chain has TRBV25-1 and TRBJ1-4; D is uncertain. CDR3 length equals 14 residues. The V end lost 3 bases, the J end lost 4 bases, and 9 bases lay between the germline ends. Germline V gene data show CDR1 as MGHDK and CDR2 as SYGVNS. CDR3 loop: CASSDGLRNEKLFF. For the CDR3, the DNA is TGTGCCAGCAGTGACGGACTACGTAATGAAAAACTGTTTTTT. Supplemented by reference TRBV25-1 and TRBJ1-4, the full variable domain reads EADIYQTPRYLVIGTGKKITLECSQTMGHDKMYWYQQDPGMELHLIHYSYGVNSTEKGDLSSESTVSRIRTEHFPLTLESARPSHTSQYLCASSDGLRNEKLFFGSGTQLSVL.

The chain is built from TRBV11-2 and TRBJ2-7, with 7 positions matching TRBD2. Trimming at V came to 5 bases and at J to 5 bases, leaving 3 bases not matched to a gene. Germline CDR1 is SGHAT and CDR2 is FQNNGV. The CDR3 consists of 12 residues. This CDR3 reads CASSGAGDEQYF. The CDR3 DNA sequence: TGTGCCAGCAGCGGGGCGGGAGACGAGCAGTACTTC.

The rearrangement joins TRBV9 to TRBJ2-6; 7 nucleotides match TRBD1. CDR3 size: 20 residues. V was clipped by 4 bases and J by 0 bases; unmatched bases: 16. In germline, CDR1 is SGDLS, CDR2 YYNGEE. DNA for the CDR3: TGTGCCAGCAGCCCCAGACAGGGTCACACTACATACTCTGGGGCCAACGTCCTGACTTTC. Its translation is CASSPRQGHTTYSGANVLTF.

This rearrangement joins TRBV5-1 to TRBJ1-1; tentatively, D is TRBD1 (6 bases). The CDR3 spans 15 residues. V was shortened by 2 bases and J by 4 bases, with 15 bases between the two germline ends. Germline CDR1 is SGHRS and CDR2 is YFSETQ. CDR3: CASSFEGDRRTEAFF. Written as DNA, the CDR3 is TGCGCCAGCAGCTTTGAGGGAGACAGGCGCACTGAAGCTTTCTTT.

The chain employs TRBV5-5 and TRBJ2-3; unclear D gene. V was clipped by 0 bases and J by 4 bases, with 12 bases between them. The CDR3 runs to 15 residues. The germline V gene has CDR1 SGHKS and CDR2 YYEKEE (reference sequence). The CDR3 sequence is CASSLGAYPPDTQYF. The CDR3 DNA follows: TGTGCCAGCAGCTTGGGAGCCTACCCCCCAGATACGCAGTATTTT.

This rearrangement joins TRBV3-1 (or the pseudogene TRBV3-2) to TRBJ2-5; tentative D call: TRBD2 (5 bases). Germline-derived CDR1 and CDR2 are LGHDT and YNNKEL (reference sequence). Trimming took 0 bases from V and 2 from J, leaving 10 bases between them. The CDR3 extends over 15 amino acids. The CDR3 region has the DNA TGTGCCAGCAGCCAAGAAGGACGGGATCAAGAGACCCAGTACTTC. It translates to CASSQEGRDQETQYF.

The V and J genes are TRBV7-9 and TRBJ1-2; 9 bases match TRBD1. Germline CDR1 is SEHNR and CDR2 is FQNEAQ (reference sequence). This CDR3 has 14 residues. V was pared by 5 bases and J by 2 bases, with 3 bases of the junction left unmatched. CDR3 coding DNA: TGTGCCAGCAGCGCCGGGACAGGGAACTATGGCTACACCTTC. Amino acids: CASSAGTGNYGYTF. The full variable domain, with the rest looked up from reference TRBV7-9 and TRBJ1-2, is DTGVSQNPRHKITKRGQNVTFRCDPISEHNRLYWYRQTLGQGPEFLTYFQNEAQLEKSRLLSDRFSAERPKGSFSTLEIQRTEQGDSAMYLCASSAGTGNYGYTFGSGTRLTVV.

The gene calls are TRBV6-1 and TRBJ2-2, with 10 bases fitting TRBD2. The CDR3 is made up of 18 amino acids. From germline, CDR1 is MNHNS and CDR2 SASEGT. Trimming removed 2 bases from V and 5 bases from J; junction bases left unmatched: 11. Written as DNA, the CDR3 is TGTGCCAGCAGTGAAAAGGCCAGCGGGAGGGCCTTAACCGGGGAGCTGTTTTTT. As protein: CASSEKASGRALTGELFF.

J is TRBJ1-2 and V is TRBV18, with 7 bases fitting TRBD1. Germline values: CDR1 KGHSH, CDR2 LQKENI. The junction had 6 bases not matched to a gene; V was cut back by 3 bases and J by 2 bases. The length of the CDR3 is 15 residues. The CDR3 region is CASSPGTEVNYGYTF. CDR3 coding DNA: TGTGCCAGCTCACCCGGGACAGAAGTAAACTATGGCTACACCTTC.

This clone was seen just once. The chain couples TRBV7-9 to TRBJ1-5, with D perhaps TRBD1 (6 bases). V was cut by 6 bases and J by 3 bases, with 12 bases left in between. The CDR3 length is 14 residues. Germline CDR1 and CDR2: SEHNR and FQNEAQ (reference sequence). CDR3: CASRDYRVNQPQHF. The CDR3 DNA reads as TGTGCCAGCAGGGATTACAGGGTCAATCAGCCCCAGCATTTT.

The chain links TRBV5-1 to TRBJ1-2; a possible D gene is TRBD1 (5 bases). Germline V gives CDR1 SGHRS, CDR2 YFSETQ. The CDR3 runs 14 residues. V was pared by 4 bases and J by 6 bases, with 16 bases between. This CDR3 is CASSPGEGRDGYTF. For the CDR3, the DNA is TGCGCCAGCAGCCCGGGAGAGGGACGTGATGGCTACACCTTC.

This clone was observed once. The chain links TRBV5-6 to TRBJ2-2, with D perhaps TRBD2 (6 bases). Germline CDR1 and CDR2: SGHDT and YYEEEE. This CDR3 contains 16 residues. V lost 5 bases, J lost 0 bases, and 14 bases lay in between. The CDR3, as DNA: TGTGCCAGCAGACTCTGGAGGGGATCGAACACCGGGGAGCTGTTTTTT. Translating it yields CASRLWRGSNTGELFF.

The gene calls are TRBV11-2 and TRBJ2-7; D not certain. The CDR3 spans 15 residues. Germline V gives CDR1 SGHAT, CDR2 FQNNGV. V gave up 2 bases and J gave up 2 bases, with 13 bases separating them. This CDR3 reads CASSLRWAPAYEQYF. Here the CDR3 DNA reads TGTGCCAGCAGCTTAAGGTGGGCACCAGCCTACGAGCAGTACTTC.

The table lists this clone with a count of one. The chain employs TRBV10-2 and TRBJ2-3; D uncertain. This CDR3 comprises 13 residues. Germline-derived CDR1 and CDR2 are WSHSY and SAAADI. Trimming shortened V by 7 bases and J by 0 bases, and 8 bases separated the two germline ends. CDR3 sequence reads: CASISTSTDTQYF. The CDR3 nucleotides are TGCGCCAGCATTAGTACTAGCACAGATACGCAGTATTTT.

The chain combines TRBV6-1 with TRBJ1-6, with D unresolved. Germline V gene lookup returns CDR1 MNHNS and CDR2 SASEGT. The CDR3 sequence is 15 residues long. V was shortened by 2 bases and J by 1 base, with 6 bases between the two germline ends. CDR3 sequence (DNA): TGTGCCAGCAGTGAAATTCATTCCTATAATTCACCCCTCCACTTT. Encoded protein: CASSEIHSYNSPLHF.